The T cell receptor (beta chain) under discussion was sequenced for a study of shared clonotypes between healthy human individuals. CD45RO-negative CD8 cells positively selected for CCR7 made up the naive population, which excluded terminally differentiated effector memory CD45RA+ cells. Profiling relied on immunoSEQ multiplex PCR, and the TCRdb table lists in-frame clones only, not all of them. The sample has about 2 million clones, about 95% seen once. The germline V gene encodes CDR1 SEHNR and CDR2 FQNEAQ (reference sequence). Between the trimmed V and J ends, which lost 7 bases and 4 bases, there was a span of 14 bases. There are 13 residues in the CDR3.

Sample: naive CD8+ T cells sorted from blood. The chain employs TRBV7-9 and TRBJ2-7; no firm D call. This sequence originates from a man aged 18-30 years in good health. The chain's CDR3 is CASTDGRTYEQYF. CDR3 coding DNA: TGTGCCAGCACCGATGGCAGAACGTACGAGCAGTACTTC.